The present entry profiles one T cell receptor (beta chain) with its context. This clone occurred once. It lacks a known antigen. The record has no base qualities; no much larger clone is one base away. The data derive from a study of T cell changes during pregnancy in multiple sclerosis (dated by TCRdb to the late 2010s). Background for the entire study: Changes in the T cell repertoire over the course of pregnancy were examined in this study in women with multiple sclerosis.

V is clipped by 6 bases and J by 1 base, and the sequence between their germline boundaries is 13 bases long. From the cysteine up to the phenylalanine, the CDR3 has a length of 14 residues. Only CDR3 DNA is held: 42 bases, read in frame from base 1. Per the germline V gene, MNHEY is the CDR1 and SVGAGI is the CDR2. Library generation was performed with the immunoSEQ multiplex PCR assay. TCRdb retrieved this table from immuneACCESS and kept in-frame rearrangements only. Not all clones are present; in checked studies, unresolved V genes account for under half, and no reason is known for the remainder. The sample table shows around 70,000 clones, and almost 95% are seen once. In total, the top ten clones hold under 3% of the sample.

The clonotype originates from a female donor with multiple sclerosis, enrolled in a pregnancy study. Recombination joined TRBV6-5 with TRBJ2-7, with TRBD2 perhaps the D gene, on 6 matching bases. The sample in question was peripheral blood, obtained before pregnancy. CDR3 sequence: CASSPLGGSYEQYF. DNA sequence: TGTGCCAGCAGCCCTCTCGGGGGATCCTACGAGCAGTACTTC.